A selection of T cell receptor beta chains follows, all from one sample in a study of cytomegalovirus exposure and HLA in healthy donors. The data were produced by immunoSEQ multiplex PCR, yet TCRdb's version contains in-frame clones alone and is incomplete. The profile shows some 190,000 clones, about 87% of them singletons. Sequenced sample: PBMCs. The receptors here all came from a woman aged 18-30 years in good health and CMV-seronegative. The CDR3 runs from the conserved cysteine through the conserved F or W. D genes are given only for firm matches. Where a row states a size, it is once, few, many or the class of an expanded clone; other rows omit it.

J: TRBJ1-2
V: TRBV6-1
D: -
size: -
DNA: TGTGCCAGCAGGGGGGGGTTAAACTATGGCTACACCTTC
CDR3: CASRGGLNYGYTF

J: TRBJ2-7
V: TRBV28
D: TRBD1
size: -
DNA: TGTGCCAGCAGTTTTCGGGACAGATCCTCCTACGAGCAGTACTTC
CDR3: CASSFRDRSSYEQYF

J: TRBJ2-7
V: TRBV7-8
D: TRBD1
size: once
DNA: TGTGCCAGCAGCGTACAGGGGGCCTGCGAGCAGTACTTC
CDR3: CASSVQGACEQYF

J: TRBJ2-2
V: TRBV2
D: TRBD1
size: -
DNA: TGTGCCAGCACCCTAACGACAGGGGGCCCCGGGGAGCTGTTTTTT
CDR3: CASTLTTGGPGELFF

J: TRBJ1-1
V: TRBV6-1
D: -
size: -
DNA: TGTGCCAGCACCATCAACGCCGCGAGGTGGACTGAAGCTTTCTTT
CDR3: CASTINAARWTEAFF

J: TRBJ2-1
V: TRBV27
D: TRBD2
size: -
DNA: TGTGCCAGCCCTATAGGCGGGACTAGCGGGAGGGCACTCTACAATGAGCAGTTCTTC
CDR3: CASPIGGTSGRALYNEQFF

J: TRBJ2-1
V: TRBV5-1
D: TRBD2
size: -
DNA: TGCGCCAGCAGCCTCCTGGGACTAGCGGGAGGATTCAATGAGCAGTTCTTC
CDR3: CASSLLGLAGGFNEQFF

J: TRBJ1-1
V: TRBV19
D: -
size: -
DNA: TGTGCCAGTAGTGAGGCCGGGCAGGGAACCACTGAAGCTTTCTTT
CDR3: CASSEAGQGTTEAFF

J: TRBJ2-7
V: TRBV4-2
D: TRBD1
size: -
DNA: TGTGCCAGCAGCCAAGATGGAGGGACAGGGATCTACGAGCAGTACTTC
CDR3: CASSQDGGTGIYEQYF

J: TRBJ1-5
V: TRBV19
D: -
size: -
DNA: TGTGCCAGTAGTACCCGGGGAGGGGCCCTCAATCAGCCCCAGCATTTT
CDR3: CASSTRGGALNQPQHF

J: TRBJ2-2
V: TRBV6-5
D: -
size: -
DNA: TGTGCCAGCAGTTGGTGGGGGGATAAGACCGGGGAGCTGTTTTTT
CDR3: CASSWWGDKTGELFF

J: TRBJ2-5
V: TRBV7-6
D: -
size: -
DNA: TGTGCCAGCAGCTCCAACGGGTTCAAGACCCAGTACTTC
CDR3: CASSSNGFKTQYF

J: TRBJ1-1
V: TRBV6-1
D: TRBD1
size: few
DNA: TGTGCCAGCAGTGAAGCGGGACAGGACACTGAAGCTTTCTTT
CDR3: CASSEAGQDTEAFF

J: TRBJ2-7
V: TRBV5-4
D: -
size: -
DNA: TGTGCCAGCAGCGCCGGACAGTTCTACGAGCAGTACTTC
CDR3: CASSAGQFYEQYF

J: TRBJ2-3
V: TRBV7-9
D: TRBD2
size: -
DNA: TGTGCCAGCAGCCGCGGGACTTACCTTAGCGGGAGAGAGACAGATACGCAGTATTTT
CDR3: CASSRGTYLSGRETDTQYF

J: TRBJ1-1
V: TRBV7-9
D: -
size: -
DNA: TGTGCCAGCAGCCAACAGGAGAACACTGAAGCTTTCTTT
CDR3: CASSQQENTEAFF

J: TRBJ2-1
V: TRBV6-1
D: TRBD2
size: -
DNA: TGTGCCAGCAGGGCGTTTCGGGGGGGCCAAAATGAGCAGTTCTTC
CDR3: CASRAFRGGQNEQFF